What follows are 32 T cell receptor beta chains derived from one specimen sequenced in a study of identical twins. Each CDR3 protein is one row after TCRdb ran MiXCR on the 5' RACE reads. The sample has around 550,000 distinct CDR3 sequences, 13% to 15% seen once. These same data were also listed under a study on yellow fever vaccine responses in identical twins.

The specimen was CD4+ T cells sorted from blood. These receptors were obtained from a woman aged 18-30 years in good health.

This clonotype has a handful of counts. The chain employs TRBV5-1 and TRBJ1-1; tentative D call: TRBD1 (5 bases). The CDR3 is 17 residues long. Germline CDR1 is SGHRS and CDR2 is YFSETQ. Between the trimmed V and J ends, which lost 4 bases and 0 bases, there was a span of 19 bases. The CDR3, as DNA: TGCGCCAGCAGCCCAGGGAGGGCGATTGAGTTGAACACTGAAGCTTTCTTT. It translates to CASSPGRAIELNTEAFF.

This clonotype was observed many times. The chain joins TRBV27 to TRBJ2-7; 7 bases align to TRBD1. CDR3 length equals 16 residues. J gave up 0 bases and V 2 bases, and 7 bases lay outside the gene matches. Germline CDR1 reads MNHEY; CDR2 reads SMNVEV (reference sequence). The CDR3 reads CASSLKGAPNSYEQYF. The CDR3 DNA sequence: TGTGCCAGCAGTTTAAAGGGGGCACCCAACTCCTACGAGCAGTACTTC.

Remarks on this clonotype: A junction boundary mismatches the germline segment, possibly from a read error. The V and J genes are TRBV4-1 and TRBJ2-3, with 9 bases aligning to TRBD2. CDR1 and CDR2 (germline): MGHRA, YSYEKL. CDR3 length: 16 amino acids. CDR3 in amino acids: CATSQDQAGGGDTQYF. The DNA for the CDR3 is TGCGCCACCAGCCAAGATCAAGCGGGGGGCGGAGATACGCAGTATTTT.

This clonotype was seen more than once but under ten times. The chain employs TRBV12-3 or TRBV12-4 and TRBJ2-7; the D call may be TRBD1 or TRBD2 (5 bases each). The CDR3 totals 14 residues. Trimming took off 0 bases at V and 7 bases at J, with 13 bases between the two ends. CDR3 in amino acids: CASSLAPGRGEQYF. Here the CDR3 DNA reads TGTGCCAGCAGTTTAGCGCCAGGGCGAGGGGAGCAGTACTTC.

This clonotype was observed a few times. The chain links TRBV7-8 to TRBJ2-2; D is perhaps TRBD2 (5 bases). With 5 bases removed from V and 1 base from J, the gap between germline ends came to 14 bases. Germline CDR1 and CDR2: SGHVS and FQNEAQ. CDR3 length: 16 residues. CDR3: CASSRLIRKNTGELFF. CDR3 bases: TGTGCCAGCAGCCGACTAATTCGAAAGAACACCGGGGAGCTGTTTTTT. Combining the CDR3 with reference TRBV7-8 and TRBJ2-2 gives the whole variable domain GAGVSQSPRYKVAKRGQDVALRCDPISGHVSLFWYQQALGQGPEFLTYFQNEAQLDKSGLPSDRFFAERPEGSVSTLKIQRTQQEDSAVYLCASSRLIRKNTGELFFGEGSRLTVL.

This clonotype turned up a few times. The chain joins TRBV7-9 to TRBJ2-2, with 8 bases aligning to TRBD2. The germline V gene encodes CDR1 SEHNR and CDR2 FQNEAQ (reference sequence). This CDR3 has 16 residues. After removal of 3 bases from V and 6 bases from J, the junction contained 9 bases not matched to a gene. CDR3 DNA sequence: TGTGCCAGCAGCTTTCGGGGGGGACACCTTTCCGGGGAGCTGTTTTTT. Translated: CASSFRGGHLSGELFF.

This clonotype appeared a few times. The V gene is TRBV20-1, the J gene TRBJ2-1; D is perhaps TRBD2 (6 bases). This CDR3 comprises 12 residues. V dropped 3 bases and J dropped 8 bases, with 11 bases sitting between them. From germline, CDR1 is DFQATT and CDR2 SNEGSKA (reference sequence). CDR3 sequence: CSASGGSDEQFF. DNA of the CDR3: TGCAGTGCTAGCGGGGGTAGTGATGAGCAGTTCTTC.

At least ten counts were recorded for this clonotype. The chain employs TRBV12-3 or TRBV12-4 and TRBJ1-5; D is uncertain. The V end was cut by 7 bases, the J end by 4 bases, with 14 bases between. The CDR3 is made up of 14 amino acids. In nucleotides, the CDR3 is TGTGCCAGCATTAAGGGCGCAGGAAATCAGCCCCAGCATTTT. Its translation is CASIKGAGNQPQHF.

This clonotype turned up a few times. The CDR3 loop is CASSLVGGLETQYF. As DNA, the CDR3 is TGTGCCAGCAGCTTGGTAGGGGGGTTGGAGACCCAGTACTTC. The chain combines TRBV5-5 with TRBJ2-5; D is tentatively TRBD1 or TRBD2 (6 bases each). Germline V lookup: CDR1 SGHKS, CDR2 YYEKEE (reference sequence). V lost 0 bases to trimming and J lost 5 bases, with 11 bases between them. The CDR3 consists of 14 residues.

This clonotype was counted only a few times. V and J are TRBV24-1 and TRBJ2-7, with TRBD2 matching over 7 bases. Germline loops: CDR1 KGHDR, CDR2 SFDVKD. V lost 9 bases to trimming and J lost 5 bases; unmatched junction nucleotides: 9. The CDR3 covers 13 residues. CDR3 nucleotides: TGTGCCACCCATCGCTGGGAGGGCCACGAGCAGTACGTC. Protein: CATHRWEGHEQYV.

This clonotype came up a few times. The chain joins TRBV5-4 to TRBJ2-2; 14 bases align to TRBD2. The germline CDR1 and CDR2 sequences are SGHNT and YYREEE (reference sequence). Trimming at V came to 4 bases and at J to 5 bases, leaving 4 bases not matched to a gene. The CDR3 sequence is 16 residues long. The CDR3: CASSVGTSGRTGELFF. The CDR3 DNA sequence: TGTGCCAGCAGCGTCGGGACTAGCGGGAGAACCGGGGAGCTGTTTTTT.

The V call is TRBV7-9, the J call TRBJ1-1, with 8 bases aligning to TRBD1. There are 14 residues in the CDR3. The J segment lost 4 bases and the V segment lost 4 bases, leaving 5 bases of the junction unmatched. Germline CDR1 SEHNR, CDR2 FQNEAQ (reference sequence). CDR3 DNA sequence: TGTGCCAGCAGCTGGACAGGGCCCAGCACTGAAGCTTTCTTT. Encoded protein: CASSWTGPSTEAFF.

This clonotype was detected only a few times. This chain links TRBV6-5 with TRBJ2-3; D is perhaps TRBD1 (7 bases). CDR1 and CDR2 (germline): MNHEY, SVGAGI. This CDR3 is built from 15 residues. The V end lost 2 bases, the J end lost 2 bases, and 11 bases lay between the germline ends. CDR3 region: CASSYGGTDTDTQYF. The CDR3 coding sequence is TGTGCCAGCAGTTACGGAGGGACAGACACAGATACGCAGTATTTT.

This clonotype was observed at least ten times. The chain couples TRBV5-1 to TRBJ2-7; 10 bases line up with TRBD2. Germline CDR1 and CDR2: SGHRS and YFSETQ. The CDR3 totals 15 residues. V shed 4 bases, J shed 2 bases, and the junction held 6 bases outside the gene matches. CDR3 coding DNA: TGCGCCAGCAGCGAAACCGGGACTAGCGCCTACGAGCAGTACTTC. Amino acid sequence: CASSETGTSAYEQYF.

The gene calls are TRBV28 and TRBJ2-3; D is unresolved. Per germline, CDR1 MDHEN and CDR2 SYDVKM. The ends were cut back, 3 bases at V and 5 bases at J, with 15 bases in the middle. The CDR3 runs to 15 residues. The CDR3 sequence is CASSFGRAQVDTQYF. The CDR3 DNA is TGTGCCAGCAGTTTCGGACGGGCGCAGGTAGATACGCAGTATTTT.

This clonotype was seen a handful of times. The genes are TRBV4-1 and TRBJ2-5, with 14 nucleotides matching TRBD2. In germline, CDR1 is MGHRA, CDR2 YSYEKL. J lost 4 bases, V lost 1 base, and 5 bases had no gene match. The CDR3 runs to 17 residues. This CDR3 reads CASSQGRLAGGLETQYF. CDR3 nucleotides: TGCGCCAGCAGCCAAGGTAGACTAGCGGGAGGGCTAGAGACCCAGTACTTC.

This clonotype has only a few counts. The V call is TRBV20-1, the J call TRBJ2-2, with 10 bases lining up with TRBD2. The germline V gene encodes CDR1 DFQATT and CDR2 SNEGSKA (reference sequence). This CDR3 is 14 amino acids long. V shed 5 bases and J 4 bases; nucleotides not matched to a gene: 4. The CDR3 coding sequence is TGCAGTGCTCGGACTAGCGGAACCACCGGGGAGCTGTTTTTT. Residues: CSARTSGTTGELFF.

Ten or more counts support this clonotype. This chain links TRBV6-1 with TRBJ2-7, with 8 nucleotides matching TRBD2. Unmatched junction bases numbered 3, after V lost 4 bases and J lost 1 base. The CDR3 covers 14 residues. Per germline, CDR1 MNHNS and CDR2 SASEGT. This CDR3 is CASSVTSGSYEQYF. Written as DNA, the CDR3 is TGTGCCAGCAGTGTAACTAGCGGATCCTACGAGCAGTACTTC.

This clonotype came up many times. The chain uses TRBV5-1 and TRBJ2-7; possibly TRBD1 for D (6 bases). Trimming shortened V by 0 bases and J by 3 bases, and 10 bases separated the two germline ends. The CDR3 extends over 14 amino acids. Germline V gives CDR1 SGHRS, CDR2 YFSETQ. The CDR3 reads CASSLGQAIYEQYF. Written as DNA, the CDR3 is TGCGCCAGCAGCTTGGGACAGGCAATCTACGAGCAGTACTTC.

This clonotype was seen a handful of times. The gene calls are TRBV11-2 and TRBJ2-3; perhaps TRBD2 as D (6 bases). From germline, CDR1 is SGHAT and CDR2 FQNNGV. This CDR3 has 14 residues. The ends were cut back, 5 bases at V and 6 bases at J, with 15 bases in the middle. Here the CDR3 DNA reads TGTGCCAGCAGCATAGGCACTAGCAGGGATACGCAGTATTTT. Protein: CASSIGTSRDTQYF.

The gene calls are TRBV24-1 and TRBJ2-2; the match to TRBD1 covers 11 bases. CDR1 is KGHDR and CDR2 is SFDVKD in the germline V gene. This CDR3 spans 14 amino acids. The junction had 1 base not matched to a gene; V was cut back by 7 bases and J by 4 bases. For the CDR3, the DNA is TGTGCCACCAGAGGGACAGGGGGCACCGGGGAGCTGTTTTTT. The encoded protein is CATRGTGGTGELFF.

The V and J genes are TRBV5-5 and TRBJ1-3; D possibly corresponds to TRBD1 (5 bases). Germline assignment: CDR1 SGHKS and CDR2 YYEKEE (reference sequence). CDR3 length: 14 amino acids. With 4 bases removed from V and 0 bases from J, the gap between germline ends came to 8 bases. DNA of the CDR3: TGTGCCAGCAGCGTTGGGACCTCTGGAAACACCATATATTTT. Protein sequence: CASSVGTSGNTIYF.

The sample holds many counts of this clonotype. This sequence joins TRBV4-1 and TRBJ1-2; D possibly corresponds to TRBD1 (6 bases). CDR1 is MGHRA, CDR2 YSYEKL, per germline. This CDR3 region has 18 residues. With 4 bases removed from V and 1 base from J, the gap between germline ends came to 22 bases. DNA for the CDR3: TGCGCCAGCAGCCGAGGGGGGATCATCCGACTTTTTAACTATGGCTACACCTTC. Translated, it gives CASSRGGIIRLFNYGYTF.

V is TRBV29-1 and J is TRBJ2-7; tentative D call: TRBD2 (6 bases). The V end was cut by 7 bases, the J end by 4 bases, with 17 bases between. The V gene's germline CDR1 is SQVTM and CDR2 ANQGSEA. There are 13 residues in the CDR3. For the CDR3, the DNA is TGCAGCGCTAGGTGGGGGGAGTCGTACGAGCAGTACTTC. Protein: CSARWGESYEQYF.

This clonotype was seen a handful of times. In nucleotides, the CDR3 is TGTGCCAGCAGTTTACTAGCGGACGCCAAAAACATTCAGTACTTC. It is translated as CASSLLADAKNIQYF. The V gene is TRBV6-5, the J gene TRBJ2-4; TRBD2 aligns across 8 bases. With 4 bases clipped from V and 1 base from J, the junction kept 3 bases outside the gene matches. Germline assignment: CDR1 MNHEY and CDR2 SVGAGI. This CDR3 is 15 amino acids long.

The chain employs TRBV12-3 or TRBV12-4 and TRBJ1-5; D gene uncertain. Trimming left V 9 bases short and J 5 bases short, with 20 bases between. There are 15 residues in the CDR3. The CDR3 DNA sequence: TGTGCCAGTCAGTTTAACCCCCTCAGTGATCAGCCCCAGCATTTT. This codes for CASQFNPLSDQPQHF.

This clonotype was observed a few times. The V gene is TRBV18, the J gene TRBJ2-3; D is tentatively TRBD1 or TRBD2 (7 bases each). CDR1 is KGHSH and CDR2 is LQKENI in the germline V gene. Trimming stripped 2 bases from V and 2 bases from J, with 23 bases between. This CDR3 is 19 amino acids long. CDR3 sequence reads: CASSPGRGIGGSLTDTQYF. In DNA form, the CDR3 reads TGTGCCAGCTCACCAGGCAGGGGGATCGGCGGGAGTCTCACAGATACGCAGTATTTT.

V usage is TRBV20-1 and J usage is TRBJ1-1, with D unresolved. Trimming removed 8 bases from V and 11 bases from J, with 15 bases in between. This CDR3 contains 10 residues. Germline V gene sequence: CDR1 DFQATT, CDR2 SNEGSKA (reference sequence). CDR3 coding DNA: TGCAGTCCGAAAGGCGCTCGGGCTTTCTTT. It encodes CSPKGARAFF.

The chain employs TRBV4-1 and TRBJ2-1, with TRBD1 matching over 7 bases. This CDR3 region has 13 residues. CDR1 is MGHRA and CDR2 is YSYEKL in the germline V gene. Trimming took 4 bases from V and 10 from J; bases not matched to a gene: 7. CDR3 sequence: CASSPSTGSEQFF. The CDR3 DNA sequence: TGCGCCAGCAGCCCCTCGACAGGGTCCGAGCAGTTCTTC.

The CDR3 DNA reads TGTGCAAGTCGCCCGTGGACGGGAGCCTACGAGCAGTACTTC. The encoded protein is CASRPWTGAYEQYF. This sequence joins TRBV12-2 and TRBJ2-7; TRBD2 is taken as the D call from the table, unchecked against the DNA. TRBV12-2 is a listed pseudogene. The CDR3 loop spans 14 amino acids.

The V gene is TRBV5-1, the J gene TRBJ1-2, with 7 bases fitting TRBD1. After removal of 5 bases from V and 5 bases from J, the junction contained 12 bases not matched to a gene. Per the germline V gene, CDR1 is SGHRS and CDR2 is YFSETQ. The CDR3 consists of 15 residues. CDR3 protein: CASRPPGQSFYGYTF. In nucleotides, the CDR3 is TGCGCCAGCAGACCACCGGGACAGAGTTTTTATGGCTACACCTTC.

The sample holds a few counts of this clonotype. This chain joins TRBV20-1 and TRBJ1-1; D is perhaps TRBD1 (6 bases). Germline assignment: CDR1 DFQATT and CDR2 SNEGSKA (reference sequence). CDR3 length equals 14 residues. The V and J ends lost 7 bases and 0 bases respectively, with 15 bases between them. As DNA, the CDR3 is TGCAGTGGCCGGTTAAGGGGGATGAACACTGAAGCTTTCTTT. Its protein product is CSGRLRGMNTEAFF.